A single sample is the source of the 14 T cell receptor beta chains below, sequenced in a study of T cells in Graves' hyperthyroidism and ophthalmopathy. The CDR3 regions of TCR beta were amplified from RNA transcripts. TCR CDR3 underwent first-round RT-PCR with the HTBI primer set. One entry per CDR3 protein results from TCRdb running MiXCR on the multiplex PCR reads. The top ten hold roughly 24% of the sample, which has over 250,000 distinct CDR3 sequences, 20% to 25% seen once. The sequenced sample consisted of blood. These receptors originate from a man aged 35-49 years with Graves' hyperthyroidism that later progressed to Graves' ophthalmopathy.

This clonotype showed up many times. The V gene is TRBV11-2, the J gene TRBJ2-1; D is uncertain. Looked up from germline, CDR1 is SGHAT and CDR2 is FQNNGV. The CDR3 has 11 residues. V gave up 5 bases and J gave up 5 bases, with 4 bases separating them. CDR3 amino acids: CASSINNEQFF. The CDR3 DNA is TGTGCCAGCAGCATCAACAATGAGCAGTTCTTC.

This clonotype has at least ten counts. V is TRBV6-5 and J is TRBJ1-1; 9 bases are a match to TRBD1. J gave up 4 bases and V 10 bases, and 7 bases lay outside the gene matches. Germline values: CDR1 MNHEY, CDR2 SVGAGI. This CDR3 spans 13 amino acids. CDR3 DNA sequence: TGTGCCACGCACCGGGACAGGGCCACTGAAGCTTTCTTT. Protein: CATHRDRATEAFF.

This clonotype was counted at least ten times. This sequence joins TRBV2 and TRBJ2-4; D is undetermined. The germline gives CDR1 SNHLY, CDR2 FYNNEI. The CDR3 has 13 residues. Trimming removed 7 bases at V and 4 bases at J, with 11 bases between. The DNA for the CDR3 is TGTGCCAGCATGGTACCGGAAAAAAACATTCAGTACTTC. Its protein product is CASMVPEKNIQYF.

In this sample, this clonotype turned up many times. The J gene is TRBJ1-1, the V gene TRBV20-1, with a tentative D call TRBD1 (5 bases). Per germline, CDR1 DFQATT and CDR2 SNEGSKA (reference sequence). V was cut by 3 bases and J by 2 bases, with 10 bases left in between. The CDR3 is 13 amino acids. The CDR3 coding sequence is TGCAGTGCTAGCCCTGACAGAAACACTGAAGCTTTCTTT. Translation: CSASPDRNTEAFF.

Many counts were recorded for this clonotype. The gene calls are TRBV15 and TRBJ1-2; TRBD1 is a possible D gene (6 bases). V gave up 0 bases and J gave up 7 bases, with 9 bases separating them. The CDR3 is made up of 13 amino acids. In germline, CDR1 is LNHNV, CDR2 YYDKDF (reference sequence). CDR3 DNA sequence: TGTGCCACCAGCAGAGATTCGGGGGCTGGCTACACCTTC. The encoded protein is CATSRDSGAGYTF.

This clonotype showed up many times. This chain connects TRBV14 to TRBJ1-1; unclear D gene. CDR3 length equals 13 residues. V was clipped by 1 base and J by 7 bases, with 10 bases between them. Germline V CDR1 and CDR2: SGHDN, FVKESK. CDR3 bases: TGTGCCAGCAGCCAAGTGGTCGCAGGTGAAGCTTTCTTT. This sequence encodes CASSQVVAGEAFF.

The CDR3 DNA is TGTGCCAGTCGACGACTAGCTAGCTCCTACGAGCAGTACTTC. It yields the protein CASRRLASSYEQYF. V usage is TRBV19 and J usage is TRBJ2-7; TRBD2 aligns across 7 bases. The CDR3 consists of 14 residues. Germline loops: CDR1 LNHDA, CDR2 SQIVND (reference sequence). Trimming removed 8 bases from V and 0 bases from J; junction bases left unmatched: 7.

The rearrangement links TRBV28 to TRBJ2-5; D possibly corresponds to TRBD1 (7 bases). The CDR3 contains 15 residues. The germline V and J ends were trimmed by 2 bases and 2 bases, with 12 bases remaining between them. The V gene's germline CDR1 is MDHEN and CDR2 SYDVKM. The CDR3 protein is CASSLGGTEQETQYF. Written as DNA, the CDR3 is TGTGCCAGCAGTTTAGGGGGGACAGAACAAGAGACCCAGTACTTC.

This clonotype was detected many times. The V call is TRBV19, the J call TRBJ1-1; 7 bases align to TRBD1. There are 17 residues in the CDR3. Germline V gene lookup returns CDR1 LNHDA and CDR2 SQIVND (reference sequence). J lost 0 bases, V lost 5 bases, and 12 bases had no gene match. The DNA for the CDR3 is TGTGCCAGTAGTTTCAGACAGGGCTACACGTTGAACACTGAAGCTTTCTTT. As protein: CASSFRQGYTLNTEAFF.

This clonotype was counted many times. CDR3 nucleotide sequence: TGTGCCTGGAGTGTGCGGAACAATCAGCCCCAGCATTTT. Protein sequence: CAWSVRNNQPQHF. This rearrangement joins TRBV30 to TRBJ1-5; D unresolved. CDR1 is GTSNPN, CDR2 SVGIG, per germline (reference sequence). Trimming took off 0 bases at V and 3 bases at J, with 6 bases between the two ends. CDR3 length: 13 residues.

This clonotype was recorded at least ten times. The gene calls are TRBV2 and TRBJ1-2; TRBD1 matches at 7 bases. Per germline, CDR1 SNHLY and CDR2 FYNNEI. After removal of 5 bases from V and 2 bases from J, the junction contained 5 bases not matched to a gene. This CDR3 is built from 14 residues. As DNA, the CDR3 is TGTGCCAGCAGTAGACAGGGACCGAACTATGGCTACACCTTC. Encoded protein: CASSRQGPNYGYTF.

This clonotype was observed a handful of times. The chain joins TRBV5-4 to TRBJ2-7, with 7 positions matching TRBD2. The germline V gene encodes CDR1 SGHNT and CDR2 YYREEE (reference sequence). The trim removed 5 bases at V and 1 base at J, leaving 6 bases unmatched. The CDR3 extends over 14 amino acids. The DNA of the CDR3 is TGTGCCAGCAGGACGAGCGGGACTTCCTACGAGCAGTACTTC. This codes for CASRTSGTSYEQYF.

This clonotype was recorded many times. The chain carries TRBV7-9 and TRBJ2-5; D not certain. The CDR3 covers 14 residues. With 2 bases removed from V and 2 bases from J, the gap between germline ends came to 9 bases. Germline values: CDR1 SEHNR, CDR2 FQNEAQ (reference sequence). This CDR3 reads CASSLQSIQETQYF. DNA for the CDR3: TGTGCCAGCAGCTTACAATCTATTCAAGAGACCCAGTACTTC.

The chain couples TRBV15 to TRBJ2-7; 9 bases fit TRBD1. Germline values: CDR1 LNHNV, CDR2 YYDKDF (reference sequence). The CDR3 contains 17 residues. J was trimmed by 1 base and V by 0 bases; bases with no gene match: 7. The CDR3 region has the DNA TGTGCCACCAGCAGAGATTTGGGGACAGGGCGGTCCTACGAGCAGTACTTC. This codes for CATSRDLGTGRSYEQYF.